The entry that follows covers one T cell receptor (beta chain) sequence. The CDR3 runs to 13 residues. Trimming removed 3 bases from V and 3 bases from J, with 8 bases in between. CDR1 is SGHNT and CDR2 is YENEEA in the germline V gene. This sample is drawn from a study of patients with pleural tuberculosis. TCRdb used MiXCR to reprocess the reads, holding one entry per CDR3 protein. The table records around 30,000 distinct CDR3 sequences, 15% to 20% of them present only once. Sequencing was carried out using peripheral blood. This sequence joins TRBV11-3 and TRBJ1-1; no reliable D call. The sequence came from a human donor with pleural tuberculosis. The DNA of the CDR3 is TGTGCCAGCAGCTTGGACGTAGACACTGAAGCTTTCTTT. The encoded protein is CASSLDVDTEAFF.